These 29 T cell receptor beta chains were all obtained from the same sample, sequenced in a study of response to subunit inactivated influenza vaccine. TCRdb recomputed calls from the RT-PCR reads with MiXCR, one row per CDR3 protein. Of more than 550,000 distinct CDR3 sequences listed, around 11% are singletons. The same specimen was also included in a second study, on T cells expressing NK-cell markers. Turning to that study: A 5'RACE template switching approach incorporating UMIs was used to make TCR beta cDNA.

Sequences were derived from PBMCs from blood, sampled on the day of vaccination. These receptors all come from a man aged 50 to 60 who received an inactivated influenza vaccine.

This clonotype turned up a few times. The V gene is TRBV7-8, the J gene TRBJ2-7; D gene unclear. CDR1 is SGHVS, CDR2 FQNEAQ, per germline. CDR3 length: 14 amino acids. The germline V and J ends were trimmed by 6 bases and 4 bases, with 16 bases remaining between them. CDR3 coding DNA: TGTGCCAGCAGAAAAGACAAAGGGCAGTACGAGCAGTACTTC. Its translation is CASRKDKGQYEQYF. The complete variable domain, with remaining parts taken from reference TRBV7-8 and TRBJ2-7, reads GAGVSQSPRYKVAKRGQDVALRCDPISGHVSLFWYQQALGQGPEFLTYFQNEAQLDKSGLPSDRFFAERPEGSVSTLKIQRTQQEDSAVYLCASRKDKGQYEQYFGPGTRLTVT.

This clonotype appeared a single time. Given a much more abundant clone one base away, this may be a read error. The chain couples TRBV4-1 to TRBJ1-6, with D hard to call. The germline V gene has CDR1 MGHRA and CDR2 YSYEKL. The CDR3 covers 15 residues. The germline V and J ends were trimmed by 0 bases and 6 bases, with 9 bases remaining between them. The CDR3 nucleotides read TGCGCCAGCAGCCAAGAGAGAGGGTTTAATTCACCCCTCCACTTT. It codes for CASSQERGFNSPLHF.

The chain recombines TRBV27 with TRBJ1-6, with 8 positions matching TRBD1. The germline gives CDR1 MNHEY, CDR2 SMNVEV (reference sequence). The CDR3 has 12 residues. The V and J ends lost 6 bases and 9 bases, in that order; junction bases with no gene match: 1. CDR3 DNA: TGTGCCAGCAGCGACAGGGGTTCACCCCTCCACTTT. The encoded protein is CASSDRGSPLHF.

A few counts support this clonotype. The V call is TRBV7-8, the J call TRBJ2-7; TRBD2 is a possible D gene (5 bases). The CDR3 is 14 residues long. In germline, CDR1 is SGHVS, CDR2 FQNEAQ. Trimming took 1 base from V and 7 from J, leaving 14 bases between them. The CDR3 reads CASSLGTYLKEQYF. Here the CDR3 DNA reads TGTGCCAGCAGCTTAGGGACTTACCTTAAGGAGCAGTACTTC.

This clonotype was counted many times. This CDR3 reads CASSQDVGLAGARQYF. The CDR3 nucleotides read TGCGCCAGCAGCCAAGATGTGGGACTAGCGGGAGCCCGCCAGTACTTC. V is TRBV4-3 and J is TRBJ2-7, with TRBD2 matching 14 bases. The germline V gene has CDR1 LGHNA and CDR2 YSLEER. This CDR3 region has 16 residues. J gave up 10 bases and V 0 bases, and 8 bases lay outside the gene matches.

The sample holds a few counts of this clonotype. The rearrangement joins TRBV20-1 to TRBJ2-7; D is unclear. CDR1 DFQATT and CDR2 SNEGSKA come from the germline V gene (reference sequence). The CDR3 loop spans 11 amino acids. Trimming left V 5 bases short and J 4 bases short, with 9 bases between. CDR3 nucleotides: TGCAGTGCTCCAGTAAAATACGAGCAGTACTTC. This sequence encodes CSAPVKYEQYF.

CDR3 sequence: CASSYGSSGRAVDTQYF. For the CDR3, the DNA is TGTGCCAGCAGCTACGGCTCTAGCGGGAGGGCCGTCGATACGCAGTATTTT. J is TRBJ2-3 and V is TRBV7-2, with 12 bases identical to TRBD2. The V segment lost 4 bases and the J segment 6 bases; nucleotides outside the gene matches: 11. Germline values: CDR1 SGHTA, CDR2 FQGNSA. The CDR3 sequence is 17 residues long.

This clonotype was found a few times. V and J are TRBV6-5 and TRBJ1-6; D unclear. V was cut by 2 bases and J by 10 bases, with 18 bases left in between. Germline lookup yields CDR1 MNHEY and CDR2 SVGAGI. This CDR3 comprises 16 residues. The CDR3 is CASSYRAPEFSSPLHF. The DNA of the CDR3 is TGTGCCAGCAGTTACCGGGCCCCAGAGTTCAGCTCACCCCTCCACTTT.

The sample holds many counts of this clonotype. This chain uses TRBV20-1 with TRBJ2-7, with 8 bases that match TRBD1. Germline V gene lookup returns CDR1 DFQATT and CDR2 SNEGSKA (reference sequence). Unmatched junction bases numbered 6, after V lost 3 bases and J lost 2 bases. CDR3 length equals 14 residues. The CDR3 DNA reads TGCAGTGCTAGGGACAGGGAAAGGGCCTACGAGCAGTACTTC. It encodes CSARDRERAYEQYF.

The V and J genes are TRBV20-1 and TRBJ2-5, with a tentative D call TRBD2 (5 bases). This CDR3 contains 14 residues. CDR1 is DFQATT, CDR2 SNEGSKA, per germline (reference sequence). Trimming pared 3 bases from V and 5 bases from J, leaving 16 bases between. In DNA form, the CDR3 reads TGCAGTGCTAGGAGGGTGGGGTTCGTTGAGACCCAGTACTTC. It specifies CSARRVGFVETQYF.

This clonotype came up a few times. Possible read error: a much larger clone is one base away. V gene TRBV5-1 combines with J gene TRBJ2-5, with D possibly called TRBD1 or TRBD2 (5 bases each). Germline lookup yields CDR1 SGHRS and CDR2 YFSETQ. The CDR3 loop spans 13 amino acids. V was cut by 1 base and J by 3 bases, with 7 bases left in between. The DNA of the CDR3 is TGCGCCAGCAGCTTGATGGGGGAAGAGACCCAGTACTTC. This gives the protein CASSLMGEETQYF.

This chain links TRBV27 with TRBJ1-6; D is uncertain. Deletions cut 0 bases from V and 0 bases from J, with 3 bases between. This CDR3 spans 15 amino acids. Germline V lookup: CDR1 MNHEY, CDR2 SMNVEV (reference sequence). In nucleotides, the CDR3 is TGTGCCAGCAGTTTATCGATCTCCTATAATTCACCCCTCCACTTT. Amino acid sequence: CASSLSISYNSPLHF.

In its sample, this clonotype was seen a few times. The chain carries TRBV20-1 and TRBJ2-3, with 10 bases lining up with TRBD2. From germline, CDR1 is DFQATT and CDR2 SNEGSKA (reference sequence). The CDR3 spans 14 residues. V lost 0 bases, J lost 8 bases, and 5 bases stayed unmatched. As DNA, the CDR3 is TGCAGTGCTAGAGAAAGCGGGAGGGCGGGTACGCAGTATTTT. Its translation: CSARESGRAGTQYF.

This clonotype was seen a few times. This sequence joins TRBV10-1 and TRBJ1-6; D not certain. V lost 3 bases and J 1 base, leaving 7 bases between the germline ends. In germline, CDR1 is WNHNN, CDR2 SYGVQD (reference sequence). The CDR3 is made up of 15 amino acids. The CDR3 sequence is CASSEGNSYNSPLHF. CDR3 DNA: TGCGCCAGCAGTGAAGGGAATTCCTATAATTCACCCCTCCACTTT.

This clonotype was detected ten times or more. The genes are TRBV7-9 and TRBJ1-2; perhaps TRBD1 as D (5 bases). Germline V gene data show CDR1 as SEHNR and CDR2 as FQNEAQ (reference sequence). Deletions cut 5 bases from V and 4 bases from J, with 11 bases between. This CDR3 comprises 13 residues. Here the CDR3 DNA reads TGTGCCAGCAGCCCGGAGACAGTCTATGGCTACACCTTC. Its protein is CASSPETVYGYTF.

The table lists this clonotype with a few counts. The chain is built from TRBV3-1 and TRBJ2-5, with D perhaps given as TRBD1 or TRBD2 (5 bases each). The CDR3 loop spans 15 amino acids. Germline-derived CDR1 and CDR2 are LGHDT and YNNKEL (reference sequence). Deletions cut 4 bases from V and 5 bases from J, with 17 bases between. CDR3 region: CASSPWDLTRETQYF. In nucleotides, the CDR3 is TGTGCCAGCAGCCCTTGGGACCTCACGAGGGAGACCCAGTACTTC.

The rearrangement links TRBV25-1 to TRBJ2-2; D may correspond to TRBD1 or TRBD2 (5 bases each). The CDR3 has 14 amino acids. In germline, CDR1 is MGHDK, CDR2 SYGVNS. V dropped 1 base and J dropped 6 bases, with 9 bases sitting between them. The CDR3 region is CASSELGEAGELFF. CDR3 DNA: TGTGCCAGCAGTGAATTGGGGGAAGCCGGGGAGCTGTTTTTT. Full variable domain (missing parts from reference TRBV25-1 and TRBJ2-2): EADIYQTPRYLVIGTGKKITLECSQTMGHDKMYWYQQDPGMELHLIHYSYGVNSTEKGDLSSESTVSRIRTEHFPLTLESARPSHTSQYLCASSELGEAGELFFGEGSRLTVL.

This clonotype has more than one count but fewer than ten. The J gene is TRBJ1-2, the V gene TRBV20-1; 8 bases map to TRBD1. Germline-derived CDR1 and CDR2 are DFQATT and SNEGSKA (reference sequence). V gave up 5 bases and J gave up 6 bases; unmatched junction bases: 8. This CDR3 has 13 residues. CDR3 sequence reads: CSAETGGYNGYTF. DNA of the CDR3: TGCAGTGCTGAAACAGGGGGGTACAATGGCTACACCTTC.

This chain uses TRBV14 with TRBJ2-2; 12 bases line up with TRBD2. Per germline, CDR1 SGHDN and CDR2 FVKESK. After removal of 1 base from V and 5 bases from J, the junction contained 5 bases not matched to a gene. This CDR3 spans 17 amino acids. This chain's CDR3 is CASSQAASGRVTGELFF. The CDR3 DNA reads TGTGCCAGCAGCCAAGCCGCTAGCGGGAGGGTGACCGGGGAGCTGTTTTTT.

A few counts support this clonotype. The chain carries TRBV4-3 and TRBJ2-4; D not certain. This CDR3 contains 15 residues. Germline CDR1 is LGHNA and CDR2 is YSLEER. The V end was cut by 4 bases, the J end by 7 bases, with 17 bases between. CDR3 in amino acids: CASSPYFITGNIQYF. The CDR3 bases are TGCGCCAGCAGCCCTTACTTTATAACTGGGAACATTCAGTACTTC.

This clonotype was seen a few times. The chain uses TRBV4-1 and TRBJ2-2; the D call may be TRBD1 or TRBD2 (5 bases each). CDR3 length: 16 residues. Per the germline V gene, CDR1 is MGHRA and CDR2 is YSYEKL. The V and J ends lost 1 base and 5 bases respectively, with 14 bases between them. The CDR3 spells CASSQVEGSRTGELFF. CDR3 nucleotides: TGCGCCAGCAGCCAAGTTGAGGGGAGTAGAACCGGGGAGCTGTTTTTT.

This clonotype came up a few times. The rearrangement joins TRBV6-4 to TRBJ1-3, with 7 bases aligning to TRBD1. Germline V CDR1 and CDR2: MRHNA, SNTAGT. There are 15 residues in the CDR3. The V segment lost 6 bases and the J segment 0 bases; nucleotides outside the gene matches: 5. CDR3 sequence reads: CASRGQALSGNTIYF. The CDR3 DNA follows: TGTGCCAGCAGAGGACAGGCTCTCTCTGGAAACACCATATATTTT.

This clonotype was seen repeatedly, ten times or more. The rearrangement joins TRBV27 to TRBJ1-1; no clear D. This CDR3 is built from 14 residues. The germline V and J ends were trimmed by 5 bases and 0 bases, with 10 bases remaining between them. Germline loops: CDR1 MNHEY, CDR2 SMNVEV (reference sequence). CDR3 sequence reads: CASSRNEVNTEAFF. The CDR3 DNA follows: TGTGCCAGCAGTCGAAACGAGGTGAACACTGAAGCTTTCTTT.

This clonotype was seen a few times. The rearrangement uses TRBV7-2 and TRBJ2-3; D may be TRBD1 (6 bases). This CDR3 has 16 amino acids. Trimming shortened V by 1 base and J by 7 bases, and 18 bases separated the two germline ends. Germline V CDR1 and CDR2: SGHTA, FQGNSA. CDR3 residues: CASSLEVGAGRNTQYF. In nucleotides, the CDR3 is TGTGCCAGCAGCTTAGAGGTGGGGGCCGGTAGGAATACGCAGTATTTT.

The table lists this clonotype with many counts. The chain links TRBV5-1 to TRBJ2-3, with TRBD1 identical over 7 bases. V was pared by 0 bases and J by 3 bases, with 4 bases of the junction left unmatched. Germline CDR1 reads SGHRS; CDR2 reads YFSETQ. This CDR3 spans 15 amino acids. Here the CDR3 reads CASSLGTGATDTQYF. DNA of the CDR3: TGCGCCAGCAGCTTGGGAACAGGGGCTACAGATACGCAGTATTTT.

This clonotype was recorded a few times. The CDR3 loop is CASTYLPAGGLWGEQFF. The CDR3 coding sequence is TGCGCCAGCACTTATCTCCCAGCGGGGGGCCTGTGGGGCGAGCAGTTCTTC. The genes are TRBV5-1 and TRBJ2-1, with 9 bases that match TRBD2. The germline gives CDR1 SGHRS, CDR2 YFSETQ. The V segment lost 6 bases and the J segment 10 bases; nucleotides outside the gene matches: 20. The CDR3 has 17 residues.

The genes are TRBV5-1 and TRBJ1-3; D not certain. Trimming left V 4 bases short and J 12 bases short, with 17 bases between. Germline V gene lookup returns CDR1 SGHRS and CDR2 YFSETQ. The CDR3 runs to 13 residues. The CDR3 DNA reads TGCGCCAGCAGCCCAAGTCCCCCAAAGATCATATATTTT. Residues: CASSPSPPKIIYF.

This sequence joins TRBV7-9 and TRBJ2-5; TRBD1 matches 8 bases. With V trimmed by 5 bases and J by 2 bases, 7 bases remained unmatched. This CDR3 is built from 15 residues. CDR1 is SEHNR and CDR2 is FQNEAQ in the germline V gene (reference sequence). CDR3 loop: CASSPWDRLQETQYF. The DNA of the CDR3 is TGTGCCAGCAGCCCCTGGGACAGGTTGCAAGAGACCCAGTACTTC.

V and J are TRBV20-1 and TRBJ1-5; weak D call: TRBD1 (6 bases). Germline V lookup: CDR1 DFQATT, CDR2 SNEGSKA (reference sequence). V gave up 6 bases and J gave up 4 bases, with 13 bases separating them. CDR3 size: 13 residues. The CDR3 DNA reads TGCAGTGCGCTAGACAGGCCGAATCAGCCCCAGCATTTT. Protein sequence: CSALDRPNQPQHF.